The TCR beta chain described here comes from a study of T cell repertoires in cytomegalovirus infection. About the research overall: Used in the study were CMV epitopes, some recently identified and HLA-C-restricted, others well-studied and HLA-B-restricted.

TCRdb passed the reads through MiXCR, listing each CDR3 protein once. The data hold about 770,000 distinct CDR3 sequences, with roughly 29% observed a single time. CDR1 and CDR2 from the germline V gene are LNHDA and SQIVND (reference sequence). V shed 4 bases, J shed 5 bases, and the junction held 4 bases outside the gene matches. This CDR3 contains 13 residues. Regarding this clonotype: What it recognizes is unknown.

Study-level results: Dominating the ex vivo response were HLA-C-restricted CMV-specific TCR beta clonotypes.

Source: cultured CD8+ T cells from PBMCs, taken from culture after CMV antigen stimulation. This TCR derives from a human donor in good health (CMV status not recorded). Some clones in this sample may be carry-over from other donors' samples. J is TRBJ1-1 and V is TRBV19, with 7 bases lining up with TRBD1. Here the CDR3 DNA reads TGTGCCAGTAGTACCTCACAGGGGACTGAAGCTTTCTTT. Residues: CASSTSQGTEAFF.